This is a list of T cell receptor beta chains from one sample in a study of PD-1 blockade in classical Hodgkin lymphoma. Sequenced by immunoSEQ multiplex PCR; TCRdb stores in-frame clones only, minus some. The sample consists of around 19,000 clones, 86% of them appearing once. Sample: peripheral blood mononuclear cells (PBMCs), taken before the second cycle of nivolumab. Every receptor here comes from a human donor with classical Hodgkin lymphoma. CDR3s include the opening cysteine and the closing phenylalanine or tryptophan. Each record gives: clone size, D gene, J gene, V gene, CDR3 protein, CDR3 DNA. A D gene is named only where the DNA matches it firmly. Clone size is stated in some rows and not others, as once, few, many or a class when expanded.

size: few
D: TRBD1
J: TRBJ2-1
V: TRBV6-5
CDR3: CASSYRAGGNNEQFF
DNA: TGTGCCAGCAGTTACCGGGCAGGGGGCAATAATGAGCAGTTCTTC

size: .
D: .
J: TRBJ1-1
V: TRBV5-1
CDR3: CASSPLSSRNTEAFF
DNA: TGCGCCAGCAGCCCGTTGAGTAGTAGGAACACTGAAGCTTTCTTT

size: .
D: TRBD2
J: TRBJ2-3
V: TRBV5-4
CDR3: CASSQRGGLGVDTQYF
DNA: TGTGCCAGCAGCCAGCGGGGGGGTCTCGGAGTAGATACGCAGTATTTT

size: .
D: .
J: TRBJ2-6
V: TRBV5-6
CDR3: CASSPRGALTGANVLTF
DNA: TGTGCCAGCAGCCCCCGAGGTGCCCTGACTGGGGCCAACGTCCTGACTTTC

size: .
D: TRBD1
J: TRBJ1-1
V: TRBV5-1
CDR3: CASSWAGTGKDEAFF
DNA: TGCGCCAGCAGCTGGGCAGGGACAGGGAAGGACGAAGCTTTCTTT

size: .
D: TRBD2
J: TRBJ2-5
V: TRBV19
CDR3: CASRTAGTSGWETQYF
DNA: TGTGCCAGTAGGACCGCCGGGACTAGCGGTTGGGAGACCCAGTACTTC

size: few
D: TRBD2
J: TRBJ2-5
V: TRBV7-9
CDR3: CASSLAVSSGGETQYF
DNA: TGTGCCAGCAGCTTAGCGGTGTCTAGCGGGGGCGAGACCCAGTACTTC

size: .
D: .
J: TRBJ1-5
V: TRBV15
CDR3: CATSLPDKVGQPQHF
DNA: TGTGCCACCAGCCTCCCAGACAAGGTTGGACAGCCCCAGCATTTT

size: .
D: TRBD1
J: TRBJ1-1
V: TRBV5-6
CDR3: CASSWDRDTEAFF
DNA: TGTGCCAGCAGCTGGGACAGGGATACTGAAGCTTTCTTT

size: .
D: TRBD1
J: TRBJ2-7
V: TRBV4-1
CDR3: CASSQGQGPTYEQYF
DNA: TGCGCCAGCAGCCAAGGACAGGGTCCCACCTACGAGCAGTACTTC

size: .
D: .
J: TRBJ2-2
V: TRBV5-1
CDR3: CASSTGQGHTGELFF
DNA: TGCGCCAGCAGCACTGGACAAGGCCACACCGGGGAGCTGTTTTTT

size: .
D: .
J: TRBJ2-5
V: TRBV13
CDR3: CASSLGTETQYF
DNA: TGTGCCAGCAGCTTAGGTACGGAGACCCAGTACTTC

size: .
D: .
J: TRBJ1-1
V: TRBV6-6
CDR3: CASSYSTLQGSTEAFF
DNA: TGTGCCAGCAGTTACTCGACCCTCCAGGGGAGTACTGAAGCTTTCTTT

size: .
D: TRBD2
J: TRBJ2-5
V: TRBV5-1
CDR3: CASSLGTSGSEETQYF
DNA: TGCGCCAGCAGCTTGGGGACTAGCGGGAGCGAAGAGACCCAGTACTTC

size: few
D: TRBD2
J: TRBJ2-6
V: TRBV19
CDR3: CASSRASGYSGANVLTF
DNA: TGTGCCAGTAGTCGGGCTAGCGGTTACTCTGGGGCCAACGTCCTGACTTTC

size: .
D: .
J: TRBJ1-1
V: TRBV5-1
CDR3: CASSLGQYEEAFF
DNA: TGCGCCAGCAGCTTGGGGCAGTACGAAGAAGCTTTCTTT